A selection of T cell receptor beta chains follows, all from one sample in a study of memory CD4+ T cells and cytomegalovirus serostatus. Clones were read by immunoSEQ multiplex PCR, and TCRdb kept only the in-frame ones, dropping some. The data contain under 80,000 clones, around 78% of them singletons. The material sequenced was memory CD4+ T cells from blood. These receptors were obtained from an adult in good health and CMV-seropositive. Both conserved end residues are part of each CDR3. A D gene is named only where the DNA matches it firmly. Part of the rows lack a size; the others show once, few, many or a class for expanded clones.

V	J	D	size	DNA	CDR3
TRBV27	TRBJ1-6	TRBD1	-	TGTGCCAGCAGTTTATCCATAGGACAGGGGGCTTCACCCCTCCACTTT	CASSLSIGQGASPLHF
TRBV10-3	TRBJ1-5	TRBD1	-	TGTGCCATCAGCGTGACAGGGCTCAATCAGCCCCAGCATTTT	CAISVTGLNQPQHF
TRBV5-8	TRBJ1-5	-	-	TGTGCCAGCAGCTTGGCCAGGGGTGCTTCGAAACAGCCCCAGCATTTT	CASSLARGASKQPQHF
TRBV15	TRBJ1-5	-	-	TGTGCCACCAGCAGAGGCGGGAGTCGGGGCAATCAGCCCCAGCATTTT	CATSRGGSRGNQPQHF
TRBV19	TRBJ2-7	TRBD1	-	TGTGCCAGTAGTATAGGACAGGGCATCGACGAGCAGTACTTC	CASSIGQGIDEQYF
TRBV9	TRBJ2-1	TRBD2	-	TGTGCCAGCAGCCGAACTAGCGGGAGTCTAAATGAGCAGTTCTTC	CASSRTSGSLNEQFF
TRBV28	TRBJ1-1	-	once	TGTGCCAGCAGACCCTACAAGAACACTGAAGCTTTCTTT	CASRPYKNTEAFF
TRBV2	TRBJ2-5	-	-	TGTGCCAGCAGTGAATTCCCAGCGGCGGCTTTAGGGGAGACCCAGTACTTC	CASSEFPAAALGETQYF
TRBV10-1	TRBJ2-1	TRBD1	-	TGCGCCAGCAGCGGAACCGGGACAGGTTTATTCGGGCAGTTCTTC	CASSGTGTGLFGQFF
TRBV5-1	TRBJ1-1	-	-	TGCGCCAGCAGCGAACAGGGTGAAGCTTTCTTT	CASSEQGEAFF
TRBV7-9	TRBJ1-5	TRBD1	few	TGTGCCAGCGGACAGGTCAATCAGCCCCAGCATTTT	CASGQVNQPQHF
TRBV5-6	TRBJ2-5	-	-	TGTGCCAGCAGCTTGAAAGAGACCCAGTACTTC	CASSLKETQYF
TRBV15	TRBJ1-4	-	-	TGTGCCACCAGCAGAGGGGGAACTGCTGGAAAACTGTTTTTT	CATSRGGTAGKLFF
TRBV19	TRBJ1-2	-	-	TGTGCCAGTTCACTCGGGGGAGCTAACTATGGCTACACCTTC	CASSLGGANYGYTF
TRBV7-9	TRBJ2-1	TRBD2	few	TGTGCCAGCAGCTCGACTAGCGGGGATTACAATGAGCAGTTCTTC	CASSSTSGDYNEQFF
TRBV19	TRBJ2-1	-	-	TGTGCCAGTAGACACATCAATGAGCAGTTCTTC	CASRHINEQFF
TRBV28	TRBJ1-6	-	-	TGTGCCAGCAGTATCGGGAGCTCCTATAATTCACCCCTCCACTTT	CASSIGSSYNSPLHF
TRBV6-6	TRBJ2-5	-	-	TGTGCCAGCGGAGAGGGGGAGACCCAGTACTTC	CASGEGETQYF
TRBV7-2	TRBJ2-1	-	-	TGTGCCAGCAGCTTAGGTTTTTTGGGGGGCGATGAGCAGTTCTTC	CASSLGFLGGDEQFF
TRBV15	TRBJ2-7	-	-	TGTGCCACCAGATGGGGGGGCACCTACGAGCAGTACTTC	CATRWGGTYEQYF
TRBV30	TRBJ2-3	-	once	TGTGCCTGGAGTGTATATGTACCCACAGATACGCAGTATTTT	CAWSVYVPTDTQYF
TRBV6-1	TRBJ1-1	-	-	TGTGCCAGCAGTACGGACGTCATGAACACTGAAGCTTTCTTT	CASSTDVMNTEAFF